The 10 T cell receptor beta chains listed next were all sequenced from one sample in a study of blood T cell repertoires in COVID-19. The table came from immunoSEQ multiplex PCR; TCRdb's copy has only in-frame clones and leaves some out. The sample lists about 250,000 clones; 75% to 85% were seen once. Sequences were obtained from peripheral blood. These receptors all come from a human donor in a cohort sampled during active COVID-19.

The chain links TRBV6-5 to TRBJ1-5, with D possibly matching TRBD1 (6 bases). This CDR3 comprises 14 residues. V lost 0 bases and J 5 bases, leaving 8 bases between the germline ends. Germline CDR1 MNHEY, CDR2 SVGAGI. DNA of the CDR3: TGTGCCAGCAGTTACTCTCACAGGGATCAGCCCCAGCATTTT. It is translated as CASSYSHRDQPQHF.

This chain uses TRBV10-3 with TRBJ2-3; 11 bases align to TRBD2. Per germline, CDR1 ENHRY and CDR2 SYGVKD. V gave up 11 bases and J gave up 4 bases; unmatched junction bases: 11. The CDR3 runs to 15 residues. The CDR3 bases are TGTGCCTCGGGACTAGCGGCGGGCCTGCCAGATACGCAGTATTTT. Its protein is CASGLAAGLPDTQYF.

The chain uses TRBV7-2 and TRBJ1-4; maybe TRBD1 (5 bases). The V end lost 5 bases, the J end lost 5 bases, and 18 bases lay between the germline ends. CDR1 is SGHTA and CDR2 is FQGNSA in the germline V gene. This CDR3 contains 16 residues. The DNA of the CDR3 is TGTGCCAGCAGCCTGGTCGGAGACAGACGGAATGAAAAACTGTTTTTT. Its protein is CASSLVGDRRNEKLFF.

This clone was seen at least ten times. The CDR3 protein is CASSLESRADTEAFF. The CDR3 nucleotides are TGTGCCAGCAGCTTAGAGTCCAGGGCAGACACTGAAGCTTTCTTT. This chain connects TRBV7-9 to TRBJ1-1; a possible D gene is TRBD1 (5 bases). Germline CDR1 reads SEHNR; CDR2 reads FQNEAQ (reference sequence). Trimming shortened V by 1 base and J by 3 bases, and 12 bases separated the two germline ends. There are 15 residues in the CDR3.

The rearrangement joins TRBV19 to TRBJ1-5; D uncertain. Trimming took off 6 bases at V and 11 bases at J, with 14 bases between the two ends. CDR1 LNHDA and CDR2 SQIVND come from the germline V gene (reference sequence). The CDR3 runs 12 residues. The CDR3 loop is CASRDLTGSQHF. The CDR3 DNA reads as TGTGCCAGTAGGGACTTGACGGGGTCCCAGCATTTT.

The rearrangement links TRBV18 to TRBJ1-4; 8 bases agree with TRBD1. V was pared by 0 bases and J by 7 bases, with 4 bases of the junction left unmatched. Germline CDR1 reads KGHSH; CDR2 reads LQKENI. The CDR3 has 15 amino acids. The CDR3 loop reads CASSPPGQEGEKLFF. The CDR3 DNA is TGTGCCAGCTCACCACCGGGACAGGAAGGTGAAAAACTGTTTTTT.

The chain employs TRBV6-6 and TRBJ1-2; 10 bases map to TRBD1. The J segment lost 7 bases and the V segment lost 2 bases, leaving 10 bases of the junction unmatched. This CDR3 has 16 residues. Germline V gene lookup returns CDR1 MNHNY and CDR2 SVGAGI (reference sequence). CDR3 residues: CASSYNTGTGEGGYTF. In DNA, the CDR3 is TGTGCCAGCAGTTACAACACCGGGACAGGGGAAGGTGGCTACACCTTC.

This clone was found once. The rearrangement links TRBV5-4 to TRBJ2-1; 8 nucleotides agree with TRBD2. The CDR3 runs 15 residues. V lost 4 bases to trimming and J lost 8 bases; unmatched junction nucleotides: 11. From germline, CDR1 is SGHNT and CDR2 YYREEE (reference sequence). CDR3 DNA sequence: TGTGCCAGCAGCCCTGCTGCGGGGGGAAGGGATGAGCAGTTCTTC. Protein sequence: CASSPAAGGRDEQFF.

The CDR3 nucleotides read TGTGCCAGCAGTTTACAGTACGATTACGAGCAGTACTTC. Residues: CASSLQYDYEQYF. The V and J genes are TRBV27 and TRBJ2-7; D is unclear. From germline, CDR1 is MNHEY and CDR2 SMNVEV (reference sequence). This CDR3 has 13 amino acids. Deletions cut 2 bases from V and 4 bases from J, with 9 bases between.

The chain has TRBV2 and TRBJ1-3; 8 nucleotides match TRBD1. Germline CDR1 and CDR2: SNHLY and FYNNEI. There are 14 residues in the CDR3. V trimming: 5 bases; J trimming: 4 bases; junction bases outside the gene matches: 4. This chain's CDR3 is CASSFDRGGNTIYF. CDR3 sequence (DNA): TGTGCCAGCAGTTTTGACAGGGGAGGAAACACCATATATTTT.